This T cell receptor (beta chain) was documented in a study of blood T cell repertoires in COVID-19. Under the authors' procedure: It was from reference gene primer amplification that nucleated cell counts were estimated. Generated by immunoSEQ multiplex PCR, the TCRdb table keeps only in-frame clones and is missing some. Clonal size and the V and J genes are those of that table, whereas D and trimming came from the DNA. The sample consists of fewer than 350,000 clones, 85% of them appearing once. This clone is a singleton in its sample. Someone with COVID-19 had been met by exposed participants within 2 weeks before study entry. The CDR3 totals 13 residues. The trim removed 8 bases at V and 4 bases at J, leaving 4 bases unmatched. Germline V gene lookup returns CDR1 LNHDA and CDR2 SQIVND (reference sequence).

The chain combines TRBV19 with TRBJ1-4, with 7 bases that match TRBD1. The sequenced material came from PBMCs or T cells enriched from blood (not recorded which). This TCR came from a woman in her twenties or thirties who had been exposed to COVID-19. CDR3 in DNA: TGTGCCAGTGGAGACAGGGTTAATGAAAAACTGTTTTTT. Protein sequence: CASGDRVNEKLFF.